One and the same sample provided the 31 T cell receptor beta chains below, sequenced in a study of T cell repertoires in cytomegalovirus infection. TCRdb re-derived calls from the reads in MiXCR, one entry per CDR3 protein. The profile covers under 150,000 distinct CDR3 sequences, with around 31% appearing a single time and 41% taken by the ten largest. The antigens for these receptors are not known. This specimen consisted of CD8+ T cells from cultured PBMCs, obtained from culture after CMV antigen stimulation. Source of these receptors: a human donor in good health (CMV status not recorded). Some clones in this sample may be carry-over from other donors' samples.

V gene TRBV5-5 combines with J gene TRBJ2-4; perhaps TRBD1 as D (7 bases). This CDR3 comprises 17 residues. The germline V and J ends were trimmed by 4 bases and 3 bases, with 20 bases remaining between them. Germline-derived CDR1 and CDR2 are SGHKS and YYEKEE (reference sequence). CDR3 amino acids: CASSLQGEAVGKNIQYF. The CDR3 DNA reads TGTGCCAGCAGCCTTCAGGGGGAGGCCGTGGGCAAAAACATTCAGTACTTC.

Notes on this clonotype: A read error may produce the germline difference seen at one junction end. This chain connects TRBV7-6 to TRBJ2-1; 15 bases agree with TRBD2. The CDR3 consists of 18 residues. Looked up from germline, CDR1 is SGHVS and CDR2 is FNYEAQ. The CDR3 nucleotides are TGTGCTAGCAGCTCGGGACTAGCGGGGGGCGGCTCCTACAATGAGCAGTTCTTC. Its translation is CASSSGLAGGGSYNEQFF.

The chain employs TRBV13 and TRBJ2-3; 7 positions agree with TRBD2. CDR3 length: 14 amino acids. From germline, CDR1 is PRHDT and CDR2 FYEKMQ (reference sequence). V dropped 5 bases and J dropped 1; count of bases not matched to a gene: 3. The CDR3 is CASSAAGGTDTQYF. DNA for the CDR3: TGTGCCAGCAGCGCGGCGGGGGGCACAGATACGCAGTATTTT.

This clonotype has more than one count but fewer than ten. The chain joins TRBV12-3 or TRBV12-4 to TRBJ1-1; D ambiguous. Trimming pared 5 bases from V and 2 bases from J, leaving 12 bases between. The CDR3 totals 14 residues. The CDR3 bases are TGTGCCAGCAGTCAGATGATCTTTAACACTGAAGCTTTCTTT. Protein sequence: CASSQMIFNTEAFF.

The sample holds many counts of this clonotype. The V and J genes are TRBV9 and TRBJ2-2; D tentatively reads TRBD1 or TRBD2 (5 bases each). CDR1 and CDR2 (germline): SGDLS, YYNGEE. CDR3 length equals 17 residues. Trimming pared 6 bases from V and 0 bases from J, leaving 18 bases between. CDR3 sequence reads: CASNSGRQGPNTGELFF. In DNA, the CDR3 is TGTGCCAGCAACTCCGGTAGGCAGGGACCGAACACCGGGGAGCTGTTTTTT. The whole variable domain, remainder taken from reference TRBV9 and TRBJ2-2, is DSGVTQTPKHLITATGQRVTLRCSPRSGDLSVYWYQQSLDQGLQFLIQYYNGEERAKGNILERFSAQQFPDLHSELNLSSLELGDSALYFCASNSGRQGPNTGELFFGEGSRLTVL.

The gene calls are TRBV7-9 and TRBJ2-7; D is unresolved. V lost 1 base, J lost 6 bases, and 13 bases lay in between. The CDR3 has 14 residues. CDR1 and CDR2 (germline): SEHNR, FQNEAQ (reference sequence). This CDR3 is CASSLVYTLVEQYF. The CDR3 DNA reads TGTGCCAGCAGCTTAGTATACACCTTGGTCGAGCAGTACTTC. The full variable domain, with the rest looked up from reference TRBV7-9 and TRBJ2-7, is DTGVSQNPRHKITKRGQNVTFRCDPISEHNRLYWYRQTLGQGPEFLTYFQNEAQLEKSRLLSDRFSAERPKGSFSTLEIQRTEQGDSAMYLCASSLVYTLVEQYFGPGTRLTVT.

A few counts support this clonotype. This chain joins TRBV4-3 and TRBJ2-1; perhaps TRBD1 as D (5 bases). V was trimmed by 0 bases and J by 2 bases, leaving 14 bases between them. CDR1 LGHNA and CDR2 YSLEER come from the germline V gene. This CDR3 has 17 residues. Written as DNA, the CDR3 is TGCGCCAGCAGCCAAGATTTAGGGGATGGCGCCTACAATGAGCAGTTCTTC. Protein: CASSQDLGDGAYNEQFF.

The gene calls are TRBV6-2 or TRBV6-3 and TRBJ2-1; D perhaps matches TRBD1 (5 bases). Germline CDR1 reads MNHEY; CDR2 reads SVGEGT. V lost 4 bases to trimming and J lost 14 bases, with 15 bases between them. CDR3 size: 12 residues. DNA of the CDR3: TGTGCCAGCAGTTCGCCTCAGGGTGGGGAGTTCTTC. Translation gives CASSSPQGGEFF.

This clonotype was detected ten times or more. This sequence joins TRBV7-8 and TRBJ2-5; 9 bases are shared with TRBD2. The V gene end was trimmed by 10 bases and the J gene end by 5 bases; junction bases not matched to a gene: 8. The CDR3 is 13 amino acids. Germline CDR1 is SGHVS and CDR2 is FQNEAQ. The CDR3 DNA sequence: TGTGCCAACGGACTAGCGTTGTACGAGACCCAGTACTTC. Protein sequence: CANGLALYETQYF.

V usage is TRBV7-9 and J usage is TRBJ2-7; D unresolved. Germline V gene data show CDR1 as SEHNR and CDR2 as FQNEAQ (reference sequence). Trimming removed 2 bases at V and 3 bases at J, with 11 bases between. The CDR3 length is 14 residues. CDR3 amino acids: CASSLTVPYYEQYF. CDR3 sequence (DNA): TGTGCCAGCAGCTTAACGGTCCCTTACTACGAGCAGTACTTC.

CDR3 protein: CASKLAESYNEQFF. As DNA, the CDR3 is TGTGCCAGTAAATTGGCGGAATCCTACAATGAGCAGTTCTTC. The chain couples TRBV19 to TRBJ2-1, with D hard to call. Trimming took 7 bases from V and 1 from J, leaving 11 bases between them. Germline assignment: CDR1 LNHDA and CDR2 SQIVND (reference sequence). The CDR3 spans 14 residues.

The chain employs TRBV18 and TRBJ2-7, with TRBD1 identical over 7 bases. V was clipped by 2 bases and J by 6 bases; unmatched bases: 1. The CDR3 contains 12 residues. CDR1 KGHSH and CDR2 LQKENI come from the germline V gene. The CDR3 DNA reads as TGTGCCAGCTCACCATCAGGGGGCGAGCAGTACTTC. Translation gives CASSPSGGEQYF.

This clonotype has a count of ten or more. V and J are TRBV12-5 and TRBJ1-2; D not resolved. This CDR3 contains 12 residues. Germline assignment: CDR1 LGHNT and CDR2 FRNRAP. Trimming took 4 bases from V and 8 from J, leaving 11 bases between them. The CDR3 sequence is CASGSKGNGYTF. CDR3 coding DNA: TGTGCTAGTGGTTCGAAGGGAAACGGCTACACCTTC.

This sequence joins TRBV11-3 and TRBJ2-1; 10 positions agree with TRBD2. Germline CDR1 SGHNT, CDR2 YENEEA. V shed 4 bases, J shed 3 bases, and the junction held 3 bases outside the gene matches. This CDR3 spans 15 amino acids. The CDR3 sequence is CASSSSGGHYNEQFF. For the CDR3, the DNA is TGTGCCAGCAGCTCTAGCGGGGGACACTACAATGAGCAGTTCTTC.

The chain carries TRBV20-1 and TRBJ1-1; D is perhaps TRBD1 (6 bases). The V and J ends lost 4 bases and 6 bases respectively, with 33 bases between them. Germline CDR1 and CDR2: DFQATT and SNEGSKA (reference sequence). This CDR3 contains 19 residues. The CDR3 bases are TGCAGTGCTAAAACCAACTTCCCTATAGGTGGGAGGGGGGCACCTGAAGCTTTCTTT. Encoded protein: CSAKTNFPIGGRGAPEAFF.

This clonotype was seen ten or more times. This chain uses TRBV27 with TRBJ2-7; 9 nucleotides line up with TRBD1. V shed 0 bases, J shed 6 bases, and the junction held 6 bases outside the gene matches. This CDR3 has 15 amino acids. The germline V gene has CDR1 MNHEY and CDR2 SMNVEV (reference sequence). DNA for the CDR3: TGTGCCAGCAGTTTATCCGGGACAGGGATTGGCGAGCAGTACTTC. This codes for CASSLSGTGIGEQYF.

This clonotype was seen at least ten times. This chain joins TRBV5-6 and TRBJ2-3; a weak D match, TRBD1 (6 bases). Per germline, CDR1 SGHDT and CDR2 YYEEEE. V was pared by 6 bases and J by 2 bases, with 16 bases between. The CDR3 is 15 amino acids. Here the CDR3 reads CASTGQWGTTDTQYF. CDR3 nucleotides: TGTGCCAGCACCGGACAGTGGGGGACCACAGATACGCAGTATTTT.

The chain couples TRBV28 to TRBJ1-5; D perhaps matches TRBD1 (6 bases). The V and J ends lost 2 bases and 6 bases respectively, with 14 bases between them. The CDR3 runs 15 residues. Germline values: CDR1 MDHEN, CDR2 SYDVKM. DNA of the CDR3: TGTGCCAGCAGTTTAGGGGGCGCGGGGACTCAGCCCCAGCATTTT. Its translation is CASSLGGAGTQPQHF.

The chain is built from TRBV18 and TRBJ1-4, with no clear D. Germline CDR1 is KGHSH and CDR2 is LQKENI. Deletions cut 3 bases from V and 0 bases from J, with 5 bases between. The CDR3 totals 14 residues. The CDR3 sequence: CASSPRSTNEKLFF. The CDR3 DNA reads as TGTGCCAGCTCACCGAGATCAACTAATGAAAAACTGTTTTTT.

This chain links TRBV2 with TRBJ1-1; maybe TRBD1 (5 bases). The CDR3 consists of 14 residues. Looked up from germline, CDR1 is SNHLY and CDR2 is FYNNEI. V shed 5 bases and J shed 5 bases, with 15 bases lying between them. CDR3 in amino acids: CASSTLGERTEAFF. CDR3 in DNA: TGTGCCAGCAGTACCCTAGGGGAGCGAACTGAAGCTTTCTTT.

This clonotype appeared a few times. The V gene is TRBV12-3 or TRBV12-4, the J gene TRBJ2-2; TRBD1 agrees at 8 bases. V lost 3 bases and J lost 1; bases outside the gene matches: 13. The CDR3 covers 19 residues. CDR3 DNA: TGTGCCAGCAGTTTGGTGACCGGACAGGGAACAATGAACACCGGGGAGCTGTTTTTT. Protein product: CASSLVTGQGTMNTGELFF.

Ten or more counts support this clonotype. The rearrangement joins TRBV7-9 to TRBJ2-3; D is uncertain. Trimming left V 2 bases short and J 2 bases short, with 5 bases between. The CDR3 has 13 amino acids. Germline V gives CDR1 SEHNR, CDR2 FQNEAQ (reference sequence). The CDR3 DNA is TGTGCCAGCAGCTTAACCTACACAGATACGCAGTATTTT. Translation: CASSLTYTDTQYF.

This clonotype was detected ten times or more. The chain is built from TRBV7-9 and TRBJ2-7; 10 nucleotides line up with TRBD1. Germline V gene sequence: CDR1 SEHNR, CDR2 FQNEAQ (reference sequence). This CDR3 comprises 15 residues. Trimming removed 4 bases from V and 3 bases from J; junction bases left unmatched: 6. The CDR3, as DNA: TGTGCCAGCAGCTCATCCGGGACAGGGGACTACGAGCAGTACTTC. This codes for CASSSSGTGDYEQYF.

With respect to this clonotype: Being one base from a much bigger clone, this may be a read error. CDR3 coding DNA: TGTGCCAACAGCCTCGGGACAGTCAGTGGCTACACCTTC. This sequence encodes CANSLGTVSGYTF. The rearrangement joins TRBV7-2 to TRBJ1-2, with 7 nucleotides matching TRBD1. The CDR3 consists of 13 residues. Germline CDR1 reads SGHTA; CDR2 reads FQGNSA.

The chain couples TRBV6-1 to TRBJ1-5; D may be TRBD1 (5 bases). The V end was cut by 3 bases, the J end by 8 bases, with 17 bases between. Germline V gene sequence: CDR1 MNHNS, CDR2 SASEGT. The CDR3 totals 15 residues. The CDR3 coding sequence is TGTGCCAGCAGTGATAGACAGAGTCCACTTGAGCCCCAGCATTTT. The encoded protein is CASSDRQSPLEPQHF.

In nucleotides, the CDR3 is TGTGCCAGCAGTTTATGGGGTCAGGGGTTAGAAAAACTGTTTTTT. Its translation is CASSLWGQGLEKLFF. The rearrangement links TRBV28 to TRBJ1-4; D possibly corresponds to TRBD1 (6 bases). This CDR3 is 15 amino acids long. The V end was cut by 0 bases, the J end by 8 bases, with 13 bases between. The V gene's germline CDR1 is MDHEN and CDR2 SYDVKM.

The chain is built from TRBV15 and TRBJ2-6; no firm D call. Germline lookup yields CDR1 LNHNV and CDR2 YYDKDF (reference sequence). This CDR3 is 17 amino acids long. Trimming cost V 1 base and J 4 bases, with 14 bases left between them. The CDR3 spells CATSRGTGLGGANVLTF. The CDR3 DNA reads as TGTGCCACCAGCAGAGGGACGGGCCTAGGGGGGGCCAACGTCCTGACTTTC.

This clonotype was counted a few times. This sequence joins TRBV6-5 and TRBJ1-1; no clear D. The CDR3 is 19 residues long. The V end was cut by 5 bases, the J end by 3 bases, with 28 bases between. The germline gives CDR1 MNHEY, CDR2 SVGAGI. In nucleotides, the CDR3 is TGTGCCAGCAGTCCCGGATCCGACTCAGGCCTCCACCGAGACACTGAAGCTTTCTTT. The encoded protein is CASSPGSDSGLHRDTEAFF.

This clonotype was picked up a small number of times. The gene calls are TRBV28 and TRBJ1-5; TRBD1 agrees at 8 bases. Trimming at V came to 4 bases and at J to 0 bases, leaving 11 bases not matched to a gene. This CDR3 region has 18 residues. Germline V lookup: CDR1 MDHEN, CDR2 SYDVKM. The chain's CDR3 is CASSSGQGMVGSNQPQHF. The CDR3 DNA reads TGTGCCAGCAGTTCTGGACAGGGTATGGTTGGTAGCAATCAGCCCCAGCATTTT.

This clonotype has a handful of counts. The junction departs from germline at one end; a sequencing error may be responsible. The chain is built from TRBV7-2 and TRBJ2-5, with 14 bases matching TRBD2. CDR3 length equals 16 residues. Germline V gene data show CDR1 as SGHTA and CDR2 as FQGNSA. CDR3 DNA: TGTGTCAGCAGAAGGACTAGCGGGGGGTATCAAGAGACCCAGTACTTC. This encodes CVSRRTSGGYQETQYF.

In this sample, this clonotype turned up many times. The gene calls are TRBV5-4 and TRBJ2-7, with 8 bases identical to TRBD2. Germline CDR1 SGHNT, CDR2 YYREEE (reference sequence). The CDR3 extends over 19 amino acids. Unmatched junction bases numbered 19, after V lost 4 bases and J lost 1 base. As DNA, the CDR3 is TGTGCCAGCAGCCATCTGCCGGGGTTAGCGGGGAGGCCTTCCTACGAGCAGTACTTC. It codes for CASSHLPGLAGRPSYEQYF.